Each of the 21 T cell receptor beta chains below was sequenced from the same sample in a study of blood T cell repertoires in COVID-19. The data were produced by immunoSEQ multiplex PCR, yet TCRdb's version contains in-frame clones alone and is incomplete. The data contain about 120,000 clones, 75% to 80% of them singletons. The sequencing input was peripheral blood. The receptors here all came from a human donor in a cohort sampled during active COVID-19.

The table lists this clone with a few counts. The chain joins TRBV5-6 to TRBJ2-3, with 7 bases identical to TRBD2. Germline lookup yields CDR1 SGHDT and CDR2 YYEEEE. The V segment lost 2 bases and the J segment 1 base; nucleotides outside the gene matches: 4. There are 15 residues in the CDR3. The CDR3 here is CASSFGLAGTDTQYF. CDR3 nucleotide sequence: TGTGCCAGCAGCTTTGGGCTAGCGGGCACAGATACGCAGTATTTT.

A note on this clone: This sample includes further DNA sequences coding for the same CDR3. The V and J genes are TRBV5-1 and TRBJ2-7; TRBD2 might be the D (5 bases). From germline, CDR1 is SGHRS and CDR2 YFSETQ. The CDR3 sequence is 12 residues long. Trimming cost V 4 bases and J 2 bases, with 7 bases left between them. The CDR3 loop is CASSLGAYEQYF. The CDR3 DNA reads TGCGCCAGCAGCCTCGGGGCCTACGAGCAGTACTTC.

This rearrangement joins TRBV30 to TRBJ1-2; TRBD1 agrees at 7 bases. CDR1 is GTSNPN, CDR2 SVGIG, per germline (reference sequence). There are 15 residues in the CDR3. V gave up 5 bases and J gave up 4 bases; unmatched junction bases: 13. As DNA, the CDR3 is TGTGCCTGGGGGTTCACGTCAGGGGGATTCTATGGCTACACCTTC. Translated, it gives CAWGFTSGGFYGYTF.

The CDR3 DNA reads TGTGCCAGCAGCTTGCCCTCTAGCGGGGGGGCCTCCTACGAGCAGTACTTC. Its protein product is CASSLPSSGGASYEQYF. The chain recombines TRBV5-6 with TRBJ2-7; TRBD2 agrees at 12 bases. This CDR3 has 17 residues. Germline assignment: CDR1 SGHDT and CDR2 YYEEEE. V dropped 1 base and J dropped 0; count of bases not matched to a gene: 5.

In its sample, this clone was seen a few times. The V and J genes are TRBV10-1 and TRBJ2-7; D remains ambiguous. The CDR3 covers 14 residues. Germline V lookup: CDR1 WNHNN, CDR2 SYGVQD (reference sequence). Trimming pared 2 bases from V and 5 bases from J, leaving 13 bases between. This CDR3 reads CASSEGGRPHEQYF. The DNA of the CDR3 is TGCGCCAGCAGTGAGGGTGGCCGCCCCCACGAGCAGTACTTC.

This clone was detected only a few times. V gene TRBV5-1 combines with J gene TRBJ2-5, with TRBD1 as a possible D gene (6 bases). There are 15 residues in the CDR3. Germline V gene sequence: CDR1 SGHRS, CDR2 YFSETQ. V lost 4 bases to trimming and J lost 2 bases, with 15 bases between them. CDR3: CASSETGTNQETQYF. The CDR3 bases are TGCGCCAGCAGCGAGACCGGGACAAATCAAGAGACCCAGTACTTC.

The chain joins TRBV12-3 or TRBV12-4 to TRBJ2-7; a possible D gene is TRBD1 (6 bases). CDR3 size: 12 residues. V was shortened by 6 bases and J by 5 bases, with 11 bases between the two germline ends. In DNA form, the CDR3 reads TGTGCCAGCAGGCTGGGGGCGGACGAGCAGTACTTC. It codes for CASRLGADEQYF.

The chain uses TRBV10-1 and TRBJ2-3; 7 nucleotides align to TRBD1. After removal of 6 bases from V and 2 bases from J, the junction contained 8 bases not matched to a gene. Germline lookup yields CDR1 WNHNN and CDR2 SYGVQD (reference sequence). The CDR3 is made up of 15 amino acids. The CDR3 loop is CASSKTGRVTDTQYF. The CDR3 nucleotides read TGCGCCAGCAGCAAGACAGGGCGAGTCACAGATACGCAGTATTTT.

This clone was counted a few times. The chain is built from TRBV27 and TRBJ2-7; D not resolved. The CDR3 is 13 amino acids. The germline V gene encodes CDR1 MNHEY and CDR2 SMNVEV (reference sequence). V dropped 6 bases and J dropped 3 bases, with 12 bases sitting between them. The CDR3 DNA reads as TGTGCCAGCAGCCCCCAGGTTAACTACGAGCAGTACTTC. Its protein product is CASSPQVNYEQYF.

V usage is TRBV10-3 and J usage is TRBJ1-4; the D gene is possibly TRBD1 (6 bases). The V end lost 1 base, the J end lost 8 bases, and 17 bases lay between the germline ends. CDR1 ENHRY and CDR2 SYGVKD come from the germline V gene. There are 16 residues in the CDR3. The CDR3 sequence: CAISEYQTGFGEKLFF. DNA of the CDR3: TGTGCCATCAGTGAGTACCAGACAGGTTTCGGAGAAAAACTGTTTTTT.

CDR3 bases: TGTGCCAGCAGTTTGCGTGGCTATGGCTACACCTTC. This encodes CASSLRGYGYTF. The chain carries TRBV28 and TRBJ1-2; D is unclear. The CDR3 is 12 residues long. Trimming took 3 bases from V and 4 from J, leaving 6 bases between them. Germline V gene sequence: CDR1 MDHEN, CDR2 SYDVKM.

The rearrangement joins TRBV30 to TRBJ2-5; 7 bases map to TRBD2. CDR3 length: 14 residues. Unmatched junction bases numbered 8, after V lost 3 bases and J lost 4 bases. Germline CDR1 GTSNPN, CDR2 SVGIG (reference sequence). The CDR3 bases are TGTGCCTGGAGCGGGGGGAAATTAGGAGAGACCCAGTACTTC. It codes for CAWSGGKLGETQYF.

This clone was counted only a few times. V and J are TRBV2 and TRBJ2-7; D uncertain. Germline CDR1 reads SNHLY; CDR2 reads FYNNEI. The length of the CDR3 is 10 residues. V gave up 8 bases and J gave up 4 bases, with 6 bases separating them. The CDR3 loop is CASSGYEQYF. In nucleotides, the CDR3 is TGTGCCAGCTCAGGTTACGAGCAGTACTTC.

The chain recombines TRBV3-1 (or the pseudogene TRBV3-2) with TRBJ1-3, with D maybe TRBD1 (5 bases). V gave up 4 bases and J gave up 4 bases, with 11 bases separating them. Per the germline V gene, CDR1 is LGHDT and CDR2 is YNNKEL (reference sequence). The CDR3 extends over 14 amino acids. The CDR3 here is CASSLRRVGNTIYF. In nucleotides, the CDR3 is TGTGCCAGCAGCCTTCGCAGGGTAGGAAACACCATATATTTT.

The rearrangement joins TRBV4-1 to TRBJ2-1; 11 nucleotides align to TRBD2. V was pared by 5 bases and J by 7 bases, with 10 bases of the junction left unmatched. Germline V gene data show CDR1 as MGHRA and CDR2 as YSYEKL. The CDR3 length is 16 residues. The CDR3 here is CASSWTSGQTPNEQFF. CDR3 nucleotide sequence: TGCGCCAGCAGCTGGACTAGCGGGCAGACCCCAAATGAGCAGTTCTTC.

CDR3 nucleotide sequence: TGCAGCGTTGTAAAAGTAGCGGGAGGCACTGAGACCCAGTACTTC. Residues: CSVVKVAGGTETQYF. The chain is built from TRBV29-1 and TRBJ2-5; 10 bases align to TRBD2. Germline V CDR1 and CDR2: SQVTM, ANQGSEA. The trim removed 4 bases at V and 5 bases at J, leaving 10 bases unmatched. This CDR3 has 15 residues.

This clone has just one count. This sequence joins TRBV25-1 and TRBJ1-6; D may be TRBD1 (5 bases). Germline assignment: CDR1 MGHDK and CDR2 SYGVNS. V lost 1 base to trimming and J lost 8 bases, with 9 bases between them. This CDR3 spans 14 amino acids. CDR3 region: CASSELDTHSPLHF. The CDR3, as DNA: TGTGCCAGCAGTGAATTGGACACCCATTCACCCCTCCACTTT.

About this clone itself: Other DNA variants within this sample encode the same CDR3. This sequence joins TRBV7-2 and TRBJ2-7; 7 bases match TRBD1. Germline V CDR1 and CDR2: SGHTA, FQGNSA. Trimming cost V 3 bases and J 0 bases; bases outside gene matches: 2. The CDR3 length is 14 residues. CDR3 loop: CASSFRQGSYEQYF. CDR3 DNA sequence: TGTGCCAGCAGCTTTAGACAGGGCTCCTACGAGCAGTACTTC.

V gene TRBV6-6 combines with J gene TRBJ1-1; TRBD1 matches 7 bases. The CDR3 runs 13 residues. Trimming at V came to 5 bases and at J to 0 bases, leaving 0 bases not matched to a gene. Germline loops: CDR1 MNHNY, CDR2 SVGAGI (reference sequence). The CDR3 DNA is TGTGCCAGCAGTGGACAGGTGAACACTGAAGCTTTCTTT. Amino acid sequence: CASSGQVNTEAFF.

V usage is TRBV28 and J usage is TRBJ1-5; D ambiguous. V lost 7 bases and J 0 bases, leaving 13 bases between the germline ends. The CDR3 totals 15 residues. The germline gives CDR1 MDHEN, CDR2 SYDVKM. The CDR3: CASILGGSSNQPQHF. The CDR3, as DNA: TGTGCCAGCATCCTTGGAGGGTCTAGCAATCAGCCCCAGCATTTT.

This chain connects TRBV5-5 to TRBJ1-3; no firm D call. The V end lost 1 base, the J end lost 0 bases, and 11 bases lay between the germline ends. The germline gives CDR1 SGHKS, CDR2 YYEKEE (reference sequence). The CDR3 extends over 16 amino acids. CDR3 DNA sequence: TGTGCCAGCAGCTTGTCGACAATTGCCTCTGGAAACACCATATATTTT. Translated: CASSLSTIASGNTIYF.